Following are 8 T cell receptor beta chains from one sample sequenced in a study of blood T cell repertoires in COVID-19. Repertoires were generated with immunoSEQ multiplex PCR, while TCRdb's copy carries only in-frame clones and drops some. The data show around 92,000 clones, about 74% seen once. The sample comprised peripheral blood. The receptors shown here come from a man aged 70-80 years with COVID-19, enrolled during active disease.

This sequence joins TRBV6-2 or TRBV6-3 and TRBJ2-1; 9 bases match TRBD2. CDR3 size: 15 residues. The germline V gene encodes CDR1 MNHEY and CDR2 SVGEGT. V shed 3 bases and J 6 bases; nucleotides not matched to a gene: 6. CDR3 loop: CASSYLAGIFNEQFF. CDR3 DNA sequence: TGTGCCAGCAGTTATCTAGCGGGAATATTCAATGAGCAGTTCTTC.

V and J are TRBV5-1 and TRBJ2-2, with 10 bases that match TRBD1. This CDR3 has 15 residues. In germline, CDR1 is SGHRS, CDR2 YFSETQ. V was clipped by 3 bases and J by 6 bases; unmatched bases: 5. CDR3 residues: CASSSGQGMAGELFF. CDR3 bases: TGCGCCAGCAGCTCGGGACAGGGGATGGCCGGGGAGCTGTTTTTT.

In its sample, this clone was seen many times. The V call is TRBV24-1, the J call TRBJ2-5, with TRBD1 matching 7 bases. The CDR3 runs to 15 residues. V lost 2 bases to trimming and J lost 3 bases; unmatched junction nucleotides: 5. Germline V gene lookup returns CDR1 KGHDR and CDR2 SFDVKD. This chain's CDR3 is CATSDSRQGKETQYF. The CDR3 coding sequence is TGTGCCACCAGTGATTCCCGACAGGGAAAAGAGACCCAGTACTTC.

The chain combines TRBV4-3 with TRBJ2-2; 7 positions match TRBD2. The V gene end was trimmed by 4 bases and the J gene end by 1 base; junction bases not matched to a gene: 9. CDR3 length: 17 amino acids. Germline-derived CDR1 and CDR2 are LGHNA and YSLEER. CDR3 loop: CASSPLGGAQNTGELFF. CDR3 nucleotides: TGCGCCAGCAGCCCCTTGGGAGGGGCGCAGAACACCGGGGAGCTGTTTTTT.

J is TRBJ1-6 and V is TRBV13; D ambiguous. The V end was cut by 4 bases, the J end by 0 bases, with 13 bases between. Germline CDR1 is PRHDT and CDR2 is FYEKMQ (reference sequence). The CDR3 totals 17 residues. CDR3 sequence reads: CASSSRTLSSYNSPLHF. In DNA form, the CDR3 reads TGTGCCAGCAGCTCTCGTACCTTGAGCTCCTATAATTCACCCCTCCACTTT.

The CDR3 DNA sequence: TGTGCCAGCAGCTTAAGAGGTTGGGGGAGGGCTAGCGGGAGGTACAATGAGCAGTTCTTC. Amino acids: CASSLRGWGRASGRYNEQFF. This chain connects TRBV7-3 to TRBJ2-1; TRBD2 matches at 11 bases. Per the germline V gene, CDR1 is SGHTA and CDR2 is FQGTGA. V was pared by 1 base and J by 4 bases, with 15 bases of the junction left unmatched. The CDR3 extends over 20 amino acids.

The rearrangement uses TRBV28 and TRBJ2-3, with D unresolved. Per the germline V gene, CDR1 is MDHEN and CDR2 is SYDVKM. The CDR3 is 13 residues long. Trimming cost V 8 bases and J 2 bases, with 11 bases left between them. CDR3 sequence (DNA): TGTGCCAGCTTGGAGAGCAACACAGATACGCAGTATTTT. It is translated as CASLESNTDTQYF.

About this clone itself: Relative to the germline gene, one junction end is altered; a read error may explain this. CDR3 DNA sequence: TGTGCTAGCAGCTTAAATCCGGGAGGGCTTGAGACCCAGTACTTC. Amino acid sequence: CASSLNPGGLETQYF. The chain joins TRBV7-7 to TRBJ2-5, with 8 positions matching TRBD2. The germline CDR1 and CDR2 sequences are SSHAT and FNYEAQ (reference sequence). The CDR3 spans 15 residues.